This entry lists 5 T cell receptor beta chains sequenced from one sample in a study of T cell responses to AZD1222 COVID-19 vaccine. The protocol was immunoSEQ multiplex PCR, while the TCRdb copy is restricted to in-frame clones and leaves out a portion. The data contain around 110,000 clones, roughly 87% of them seen just once; the ten biggest clones take up 6.5% to 10%. The starting material was peripheral blood, obtained 28 days after the second AZD1222 dose. Every receptor here comes from an adult who received the AZD1222 COVID-19 vaccine.

To note about this clone: At one boundary the junction diverges from the germline segment, which might be a read error. The V and J genes are TRBV15 and TRBJ1-3, with D hard to call. The CDR3 runs 16 residues. Germline V gene lookup returns CDR1 LNHNV and CDR2 YYDKDF (reference sequence). CDR3 sequence reads: CATSGDFSLSGNTIYF. CDR3 bases: TGTGCCACCAGCGGAGACTTTTCCCTCTCTGGAAACACCATATATTTT.

This clone was picked up one time. The V call is TRBV5-1, the J call TRBJ2-2; D remains unclear. There are 12 residues in the CDR3. Looked up from germline, CDR1 is SGHRS and CDR2 is YFSETQ. V lost 1 base and J lost 7, with 5 bases in between. This chain's CDR3 is CASSLSFGELFF. CDR3 in DNA: TGCGCCAGCAGCTTGTCCTTCGGGGAGCTGTTTTTT.

This chain links TRBV27 with TRBJ1-2; 7 positions match TRBD1. The germline gives CDR1 MNHEY, CDR2 SMNVEV (reference sequence). The CDR3 runs to 14 residues. V was clipped by 10 bases and J by 4 bases; unmatched bases: 12. DNA of the CDR3: TGTGCCACCCGAACCTCAGGGGGGGGCTATGGCTACACCTTC. It is translated as CATRTSGGGYGYTF.

The genes are TRBV15 and TRBJ2-7; TRBD1 might be the D (6 bases). The length of the CDR3 is 14 residues. From germline, CDR1 is LNHNV and CDR2 YYDKDF (reference sequence). Trimming shortened V by 1 base and J by 0 bases, and 7 bases separated the two germline ends. CDR3 loop: CATSRGQVSYEQYF. In nucleotides, the CDR3 is TGTGCCACCAGCAGAGGACAGGTCTCCTACGAGCAGTACTTC.

V gene TRBV7-9 combines with J gene TRBJ1-2, with D possibly TRBD1 on 6 matching bases. Trimming shortened V by 6 bases and J by 3 bases, and 14 bases separated the two germline ends. The CDR3 contains 14 residues. Germline values: CDR1 SEHNR, CDR2 FQNEAQ (reference sequence). The CDR3 nucleotides are TGTGCCAGCAGGACCACAGGGCCCGACTATGGCTACACCTTC. Translation: CASRTTGPDYGYTF.